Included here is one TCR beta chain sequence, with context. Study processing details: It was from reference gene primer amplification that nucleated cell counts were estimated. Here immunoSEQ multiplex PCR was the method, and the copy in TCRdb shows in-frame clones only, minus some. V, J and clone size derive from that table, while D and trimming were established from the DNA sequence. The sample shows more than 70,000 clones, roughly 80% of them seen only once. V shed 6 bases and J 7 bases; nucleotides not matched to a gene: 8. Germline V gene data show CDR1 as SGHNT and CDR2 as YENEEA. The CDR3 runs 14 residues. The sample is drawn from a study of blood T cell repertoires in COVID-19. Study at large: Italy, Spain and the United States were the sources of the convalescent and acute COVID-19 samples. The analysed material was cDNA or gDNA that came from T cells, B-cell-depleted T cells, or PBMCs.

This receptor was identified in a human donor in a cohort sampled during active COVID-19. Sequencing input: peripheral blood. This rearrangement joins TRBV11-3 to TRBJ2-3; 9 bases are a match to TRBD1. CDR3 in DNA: TGTGCCAGCAGTTCCGGGACAGGGCCCCATACGCAGTATTTT. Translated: CASSSGTGPHTQYF.